This TCR beta chain was sequenced for a study of OX40 agonist ivuxolimab in advanced cancers. Study-level information: Allowance was made for prior anti-PD-1, anti-PD-L1 or anti-CTLA-4 therapy, and roughly 40% had some. Three patients had partial responses: one hepatocellular carcinoma, two cutaneous melanoma.

The CDR3 sequence is 13 residues long. Germline V gene lookup returns CDR1 LNHDA and CDR2 SQIVND (reference sequence). Deletions cut 5 bases from V and 5 bases from J, with 11 bases between. Using immunoSEQ multiplex PCR, the repertoire was profiled, and TCRdb retains in-frame clones only, with some absent. The data contain 25,000 to 35,000 clones, about 74% of them singletons. Comments on this clone: This CDR3 is also generated by other DNA sequences in the sample.

This sequence was found in an adult with an advanced solid tumor such as melanoma, head and neck, liver or kidney cancer. V is TRBV19 and J is TRBJ2-3; possible D gene TRBD1, 6 bases. Specimen: CD4+ or CD8+ T cells sorted from blood, collected in a trial of the OX40 agonist ivuxolimab. This CDR3 reads CASSHPQGDTQYF. The DNA for the CDR3 is TGTGCCAGTAGTCACCCACAGGGAGATACGCAGTATTTT.